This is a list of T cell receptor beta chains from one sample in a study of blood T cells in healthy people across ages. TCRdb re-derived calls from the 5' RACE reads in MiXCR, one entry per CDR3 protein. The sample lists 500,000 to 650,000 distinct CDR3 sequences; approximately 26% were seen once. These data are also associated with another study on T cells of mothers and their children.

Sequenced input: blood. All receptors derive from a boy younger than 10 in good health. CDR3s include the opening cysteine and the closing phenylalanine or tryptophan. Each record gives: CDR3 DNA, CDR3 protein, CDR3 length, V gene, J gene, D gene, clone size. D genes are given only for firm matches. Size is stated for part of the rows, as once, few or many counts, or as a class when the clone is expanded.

CDR3nt: TGCAGTGCTATAGCGGGGGGAAAAGATACGCAGTATTTT
CDR3aa: CSAIAGGKDTQYF
len: 13
v_gene: TRBV20-1
j_gene: TRBJ2-3
d_gene: TRBD2
abundance: NA

CDR3nt: TGTGCCAGCAGCTTGCTCAGGGGGAGGGGCTTGAACACTGAAGCTTTCTTT
CDR3aa: CASSLLRGRGLNTEAFF
len: 17
v_gene: TRBV5-4
j_gene: TRBJ1-1
d_gene: TRBD1
abundance: NA

CDR3nt: TGTGCCAGCAGCTTGGTCGGGGGTAGCGGGAGCCGCATCTCCTACAATGAGCAGTTCTTC
CDR3aa: CASSLVGGSGSRISYNEQFF
len: 20
v_gene: TRBV5-4
j_gene: TRBJ2-1
d_gene: TRBD2
abundance: few

CDR3nt: TGTGCCAGCAGTCAGAAGGGGAGGGACTACTCCTACGAGCAGTACTTC
CDR3aa: CASSQKGRDYSYEQYF
len: 16
v_gene: TRBV6-2/TRBV6-3
j_gene: TRBJ2-7
d_gene: TRBD2
abundance: NA

CDR3nt: TGTGCCAGCAGTTTATCTGAATATGGCTACACCTTC
CDR3aa: CASSLSEYGYTF
len: 12
v_gene: TRBV28
j_gene: TRBJ1-2
d_gene: NA
abundance: few

CDR3nt: TGTGCCATCAGTGGAGGTTGGGAGAACACTGAAGCTTTCTTT
CDR3aa: CAISGGWENTEAFF
len: 14
v_gene: TRBV10-3
j_gene: TRBJ1-1
d_gene: NA
abundance: NA

CDR3nt: TGTGCCTGGAGGACCGGGACGTACCCCCAAGAGACCCAGTACTTC
CDR3aa: CAWRTGTYPQETQYF
len: 15
v_gene: TRBV30
j_gene: TRBJ2-5
d_gene: NA
abundance: few

CDR3nt: TGTGCCAGCAGCCCTGGGGCAGGGGCCTCCTACGAGCAGTACTTC
CDR3aa: CASSPGAGASYEQYF
len: 15
v_gene: TRBV3-1
j_gene: TRBJ2-7
d_gene: NA
abundance: few

CDR3nt: TGCAGTGCCTGCCGCGGACCGCTTAATGAGCAGTTCTTC
CDR3aa: CSACRGPLNEQFF
len: 13
v_gene: TRBV20-1
j_gene: TRBJ2-1
d_gene: NA
abundance: NA

CDR3nt: TGTGCCTGGAGTGTACGTGGGGGGGCCGGGATTTTCGAGCAGTACTTC
CDR3aa: CAWSVRGGAGIFEQYF
len: 16
v_gene: TRBV30
j_gene: TRBJ2-7
d_gene: NA
abundance: NA

CDR3nt: TGCGCCAGCAGCCCTTCTAGCGGGGGGGCCGATGAGCAGTTCTTC
CDR3aa: CASSPSSGGADEQFF
len: 15
v_gene: TRBV5-1
j_gene: TRBJ2-1
d_gene: TRBD2
abundance: NA

CDR3nt: TGTGCCAGCAGTTACGGGGCGGACGAGCAGTACTTC
CDR3aa: CASSYGADEQYF
len: 12
v_gene: TRBV6-6
j_gene: TRBJ2-7
d_gene: NA
abundance: NA

CDR3nt: TGTGCCAGCAGTCCAGGGGGTCGGCTCGGGGCCAACGTCCTGACTTTC
CDR3aa: CASSPGGRLGANVLTF
len: 16
v_gene: TRBV12-3/TRBV12-4
j_gene: TRBJ2-6
d_gene: TRBD1
abundance: few

CDR3nt: TGTGCCAGCAGTGGCGGGGTTCGGGAGACCCAGTACTTC
CDR3aa: CASSGGVRETQYF
len: 13
v_gene: TRBV6-5
j_gene: TRBJ2-5
d_gene: NA
abundance: few

CDR3nt: TGCAGTGCATCCGAGTCCGGGACTAGGAGAGAGACCCAGTACTTC
CDR3aa: CSASESGTRRETQYF
len: 15
v_gene: TRBV20-1
j_gene: TRBJ2-5
d_gene: TRBD2
abundance: NA

CDR3nt: TGTGCCTGGAGCCTCGGGACTAGCGGGGGGGTATCTTATGAGCAGTTCTTC
CDR3aa: CAWSLGTSGGVSYEQFF
len: 17
v_gene: TRBV30
j_gene: TRBJ2-1
d_gene: TRBD2
abundance: few

CDR3nt: TGTGCCAGCATTGCCGGGACAGGCGCATCACCCCTCCACTTT
CDR3aa: CASIAGTGASPLHF
len: 14
v_gene: TRBV6-6
j_gene: TRBJ1-6
d_gene: TRBD1
abundance: NA

CDR3nt: TGTGCCAGCAGTCCCGAGCCCGCAGACTATGGCTACACCTTC
CDR3aa: CASSPEPADYGYTF
len: 14
v_gene: TRBV12-3/TRBV12-4
j_gene: TRBJ1-2
d_gene: NA
abundance: NA

CDR3nt: TGTGCCAGCAGGGGGACAGCCGTTCGTGGCTACACCTTC
CDR3aa: CASRGTAVRGYTF
len: 13
v_gene: TRBV2
j_gene: TRBJ1-2
d_gene: TRBD1
abundance: few

CDR3nt: TGTGCCAGCTCACCAACAGGGGTCACAGATACGCAGTATTTT
CDR3aa: CASSPTGVTDTQYF
len: 14
v_gene: TRBV18
j_gene: TRBJ2-3
d_gene: TRBD1
abundance: few

CDR3nt: TGTGCCAGTAGTATAGACCCAAAGCCGAACACTGAAGCTTTCTTT
CDR3aa: CASSIDPKPNTEAFF
len: 15
v_gene: TRBV19
j_gene: TRBJ1-1
d_gene: NA
abundance: NA

CDR3nt: TGTGCCAGCAGCTTCACCTCCCAGGGGGCAGAGACCCAGTACTTC
CDR3aa: CASSFTSQGAETQYF
len: 15
v_gene: TRBV7-9
j_gene: TRBJ2-5
d_gene: TRBD1
abundance: NA

CDR3nt: TGCAGCGCAAAGCCCTTGCCTTCTGGGGAGACCCAGTACTTC
CDR3aa: CSAKPLPSGETQYF
len: 14
v_gene: TRBV29-1
j_gene: TRBJ2-5
d_gene: NA
abundance: NA

CDR3nt: TGTGCCAGCAGCCCGTTTCTTGGCGACTCCTACAATGAGCAGTTCTTC
CDR3aa: CASSPFLGDSYNEQFF
len: 16
v_gene: TRBV7-2
j_gene: TRBJ2-1
d_gene: NA
abundance: NA

CDR3nt: TGTGCCAGCAGCGGAGGGGTAGCTATCACAGATACGCAGTATTTT
CDR3aa: CASSGGVAITDTQYF
len: 15
v_gene: TRBV11-2
j_gene: TRBJ2-3
d_gene: NA
abundance: NA

CDR3nt: TGCGCCAGCAGCGCCCGGACTAGCGGGAGTGTAGATACGCAGTATTTT
CDR3aa: CASSARTSGSVDTQYF
len: 16
v_gene: TRBV4-3
j_gene: TRBJ2-3
d_gene: TRBD2
abundance: few

CDR3nt: TGCGCCAGCAGCCAAGAAGCCAAAAACATTCAGTACTTC
CDR3aa: CASSQEAKNIQYF
len: 13
v_gene: TRBV4-3
j_gene: TRBJ2-4
d_gene: NA
abundance: NA

CDR3nt: TGTGCCATCAAACAGGGTGATGGCTACACCTTC
CDR3aa: CAIKQGDGYTF
len: 11
v_gene: TRBV10-3
j_gene: TRBJ1-2
d_gene: NA
abundance: NA

CDR3nt: TGCAGTGCTAGAGAGCCCTGGGGACCCTACGAGCAGTACTTC
CDR3aa: CSAREPWGPYEQYF
len: 14
v_gene: TRBV20-1
j_gene: TRBJ2-7
d_gene: NA
abundance: NA

CDR3nt: TGTGCCAGCTGTCCGGAAAGGGGTAGCGAAAAACTGTTTTTT
CDR3aa: CASCPERGSEKLFF
len: 14
v_gene: TRBV2
j_gene: TRBJ1-4
d_gene: NA
abundance: few

CDR3nt: TGTGCCAGCAGCCCAAAGGCGGGTTCCTATAATTCACCCCTCCACTTT
CDR3aa: CASSPKAGSYNSPLHF
len: 16
v_gene: TRBV6-6
j_gene: TRBJ1-6
d_gene: NA
abundance: NA

CDR3nt: TGTGCCATCAGTGACGTCGGTGGGCTAACCTACGAGCAGTACTTC
CDR3aa: CAISDVGGLTYEQYF
len: 15
v_gene: TRBV10-3
j_gene: TRBJ2-7
d_gene: NA
abundance: NA

CDR3nt: TGCAGCGTTGAGGGAGTCAGGGGCTCCTACGAGCAGTACTTC
CDR3aa: CSVEGVRGSYEQYF
len: 14
v_gene: TRBV29-1
j_gene: TRBJ2-7
d_gene: NA
abundance: NA

CDR3nt: TGTGCCAGCAGTTTAAGACAGGGGGCCACTGGAAACACCATATATTTT
CDR3aa: CASSLRQGATGNTIYF
len: 16
v_gene: TRBV27
j_gene: TRBJ1-3
d_gene: TRBD1
abundance: few

CDR3nt: TGTGCCAGCAGCAGTCTAAGGGAGTCGTTATACAGTGAGCAGTTCTTC
CDR3aa: CASSSLRESLYSEQFF
len: 16
v_gene: TRBV7-9
j_gene: TRBJ2-1
d_gene: NA
abundance: NA

CDR3nt: TGCAGCGTTAGCCGGGGGAGCGGGTCTGGGGCCAACGTCCTGACTTTC
CDR3aa: CSVSRGSGSGANVLTF
len: 16
v_gene: TRBV29-1
j_gene: TRBJ2-6
d_gene: NA
abundance: many

CDR3nt: TGTGCCGGCAGTTTTAAATGGGGATTCACTGAAGCTTTCTTT
CDR3aa: CAGSFKWGFTEAFF
len: 14
v_gene: TRBV27
j_gene: TRBJ1-1
d_gene: NA
abundance: NA

CDR3nt: TGTGCCAGCAGCTCGGGGAGGGCTAGCGGATTCACAGATACGCAGTATTTT
CDR3aa: CASSSGRASGFTDTQYF
len: 17
v_gene: TRBV9
j_gene: TRBJ2-3
d_gene: TRBD2
abundance: NA

CDR3nt: TGTGCCAGCAGTGCGGGACAGAGCAATCAGCCCCAGCATTTT
CDR3aa: CASSAGQSNQPQHF
len: 14
v_gene: TRBV2
j_gene: TRBJ1-5
d_gene: TRBD1
abundance: NA

CDR3nt: TGCGCCAGCAGCGCGGGGTCTCAGTCGGAGACCCAGTACTTC
CDR3aa: CASSAGSQSETQYF
len: 14
v_gene: TRBV5-1
j_gene: TRBJ2-5
d_gene: NA
abundance: many

CDR3nt: TGCGCCAGCAGCTTGGCGGGGGAATATAATGAAAAACTGTTTTTT
CDR3aa: CASSLAGEYNEKLFF
len: 15
v_gene: TRBV5-1
j_gene: TRBJ1-4
d_gene: NA
abundance: few